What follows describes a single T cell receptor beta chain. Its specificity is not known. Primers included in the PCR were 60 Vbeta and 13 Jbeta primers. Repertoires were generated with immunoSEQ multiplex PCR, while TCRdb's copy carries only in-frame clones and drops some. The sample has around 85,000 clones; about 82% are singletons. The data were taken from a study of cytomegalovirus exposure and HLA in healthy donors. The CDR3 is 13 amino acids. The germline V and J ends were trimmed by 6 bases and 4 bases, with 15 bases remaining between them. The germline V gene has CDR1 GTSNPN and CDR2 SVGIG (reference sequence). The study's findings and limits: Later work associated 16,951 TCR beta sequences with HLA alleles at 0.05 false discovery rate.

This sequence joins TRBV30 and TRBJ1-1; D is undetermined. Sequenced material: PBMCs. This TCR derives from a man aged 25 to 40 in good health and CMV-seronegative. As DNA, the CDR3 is TGTGCCTGCCGTTTGGCGCGGAGCACTGAAGCTTTCTTT. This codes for CACRLARSTEAFF.